One and the same sample provided the 22 T cell receptor beta chains below, sequenced in a study of blood T cell repertoires in COVID-19. The protocol was immunoSEQ multiplex PCR, while the TCRdb copy is restricted to in-frame clones and leaves out a portion. Of about 160,000 clones in the sample, 75% to 90% were seen once. The sample taken for sequencing was PBMCs or T cells enriched from blood (not recorded which). All receptors derive from a woman in her fifties or sixties who had recovered from COVID-19.

This clone was recorded only once. The chain carries TRBV7-3 and TRBJ2-5, with D perhaps matching TRBD1 (6 bases). The germline V gene has CDR1 SGHTA and CDR2 FQGTGA. V lost 5 bases to trimming and J lost 2 bases, with 12 bases between them. The CDR3 spans 14 residues. CDR3 in DNA: TGTGCCAGCAGCCCTGGGCAGGGGCAAGAGACCCAGTACTTC. It is translated as CASSPGQGQETQYF.

V usage is TRBV27 and J usage is TRBJ1-1; TRBD1 might be the D (5 bases). This CDR3 is built from 13 residues. V lost 7 bases and J 0 bases, leaving 9 bases between the germline ends. CDR1 is MNHEY and CDR2 is SMNVEV in the germline V gene (reference sequence). The CDR3 coding sequence is TGTGCCAGCAATTCAGGGATGAACACTGAAGCTTTCTTT. Translation: CASNSGMNTEAFF.

V gene TRBV14 combines with J gene TRBJ2-4, with D possibly TRBD1 on 5 matching bases. V was trimmed by 4 bases and J by 0 bases, leaving 10 bases between them. Germline V gene sequence: CDR1 SGHDN, CDR2 FVKESK. The CDR3 loop spans 15 amino acids. CDR3 loop: CASSPLQVAKNIQYF. The CDR3 nucleotides are TGTGCCAGCAGCCCTCTACAGGTAGCCAAAAACATTCAGTACTTC.

A note on this clone: Other DNA sequences in this specimen translate into the identical CDR3. This chain joins TRBV9 and TRBJ2-1; D gene unclear. V lost 0 bases and J 0 bases, leaving 7 bases between the germline ends. The CDR3 is 15 amino acids. Germline V gives CDR1 SGDLS, CDR2 YYNGEE. This chain's CDR3 is CASSVGASSYNEQFF. In nucleotides, the CDR3 is TGTGCCAGCAGCGTAGGGGCGAGCTCCTACAATGAGCAGTTCTTC.

The genes are TRBV5-1 and TRBJ1-1, with D possibly being TRBD1 (6 bases). Trimming removed 4 bases at V and 5 bases at J, with 15 bases between. This CDR3 has 14 residues. Looked up from germline, CDR1 is SGHRS and CDR2 is YFSETQ. CDR3 bases: TGCGCCAGCAGCGAAAGGGGGGGCAATACTGAAGCTTTCTTT. This encodes CASSERGGNTEAFF.

The CDR3 sequence is CASSRGLAGELFF. The DNA of the CDR3 is TGTGCCAGCAGTCGGGGACTAGCAGGGGAGCTGTTTTTT. The chain recombines TRBV3-1 (or the pseudogene TRBV3-2) with TRBJ2-2, with 9 bases lining up with TRBD2. V shed 6 bases, J shed 8 bases, and the junction held 4 bases outside the gene matches. This CDR3 contains 13 residues. Germline CDR1 is LGHDT and CDR2 is YNNKEL (reference sequence).

This chain connects TRBV10-3 to TRBJ1-2; D call uncertain. The ends were cut back, 3 bases at V and 6 bases at J, with 5 bases in the middle. There are 11 residues in the CDR3. Germline CDR1 reads ENHRY; CDR2 reads SYGVKD. CDR3 in amino acids: CAISDGDGYTF. CDR3 nucleotides: TGTGCCATCAGTGACGGGGATGGCTACACCTTC.

This chain's CDR3 is CAISDDSSGNTIYF. In DNA, the CDR3 is TGTGCCATCAGTGATGACAGCTCTGGAAACACCATATATTTT. The chain carries TRBV10-3 and TRBJ1-3; TRBD1 is a possible D gene (5 bases). Germline V gives CDR1 ENHRY, CDR2 SYGVKD. The V end lost 3 bases, the J end lost 0 bases, and 6 bases lay between the germline ends. The CDR3 consists of 14 residues.

This chain uses TRBV4-1 with TRBJ1-5, with a weak D call TRBD1 (5 bases). Germline-derived CDR1 and CDR2 are MGHRA and YSYEKL. V lost 0 bases and J lost 2, with 23 bases in between. This CDR3 comprises 20 residues. The CDR3 loop is CASSQDLPPGPRRGNQPQHF. The DNA of the CDR3 is TGCGCCAGCAGCCAAGATCTACCCCCAGGGCCGAGACGGGGCAATCAGCCCCAGCATTTT.

The chain employs TRBV28 and TRBJ1-1, with D tentatively TRBD1 (6 bases). Germline CDR1 MDHEN, CDR2 SYDVKM. The CDR3 runs 15 residues. V lost 6 bases and J lost 1, with 15 bases in between. CDR3 coding DNA: TGTGCCAGCAGAGTTTACGGGGGGCGGAACACTGAAGCTTTCTTT. It codes for CASRVYGGRNTEAFF. Using reference TRBV28 and TRBJ1-1 for the parts outside the CDR3, the full variable domain is DVKVTQSSRYLVKRTGEKVFLECVQDMDHENMFWYRQDPGLGLRLIYFSYDVKMKEKGDIPEGYSVSREKKERFSLILESASTNQTSMYLCASRVYGGRNTEAFFGQGTRLTVV.

This clone came up once. V gene TRBV2 combines with J gene TRBJ2-3; 9 bases are shared with TRBD1. CDR3 length equals 17 residues. Unmatched junction bases numbered 7, after V lost 3 bases and J lost 0 bases. Per germline, CDR1 SNHLY and CDR2 FYNNEI. This CDR3 reads CASSDLTGTGSTDTQYF. The CDR3 coding sequence is TGTGCCAGCAGTGACCTTACCGGGACAGGGAGCACAGATACGCAGTATTTT. Drawing the rest from reference TRBV2 and TRBJ2-3, the complete variable domain is EPEVTQTPSHQVTQMGQEVILRCVPISNHLYFYWYRQILGQKVEFLVSFYNNEISEKSEIFDDQFSVERPDGSNFTLKIRSTKLEDSAMYFCASSDLTGTGSTDTQYFGPGTRLTVL.

V usage is TRBV12-3 or TRBV12-4 and J usage is TRBJ1-2, with unresolved D. The CDR3 loop spans 13 amino acids. The V end lost 5 bases, the J end lost 6 bases, and 13 bases lay between the germline ends. Written as DNA, the CDR3 is TGTGCCAGCAGTGAACAGATGCCCCATGGCTACACCTTC. Translated, it gives CASSEQMPHGYTF.

This chain connects TRBV6-6 to TRBJ1-1, with TRBD1 identical over 12 bases. The CDR3 runs to 14 residues. CDR1 and CDR2 (germline): MNHNY, SVGAGI (reference sequence). J gave up 6 bases and V 4 bases, and 3 bases lay outside the gene matches. In DNA, the CDR3 is TGTGCCAGCAGTTCGGGACAGGGGGCTTCTGAAGCTTTCTTT. It specifies CASSSGQGASEAFF.

Only a few counts were recorded for this clone. The chain links TRBV28 to TRBJ2-5; 10 bases are a match to TRBD1. Per the germline V gene, CDR1 is MDHEN and CDR2 is SYDVKM. V shed 2 bases, J shed 5 bases, and the junction held 5 bases outside the gene matches. This CDR3 contains 15 residues. The CDR3 region has the DNA TGTGCCAGCAGTTTAATGACAGGGGGCGTGGAGACCCAGTACTTC. Translation gives CASSLMTGGVETQYF.

J is TRBJ2-3 and V is TRBV5-1; 7 bases align to TRBD2. The germline gives CDR1 SGHRS, CDR2 YFSETQ. The length of the CDR3 is 15 residues. V was pared by 2 bases and J by 4 bases, with 7 bases of the junction left unmatched. The CDR3 region has the DNA TGCGCCAGCAGCTTCGGACTAGTCCGTCCAGATACGCAGTATTTT. This encodes CASSFGLVRPDTQYF.

The chain links TRBV9 to TRBJ2-1, with D uncertain. CDR1 SGDLS and CDR2 YYNGEE come from the germline V gene. With 4 bases removed from V and 5 bases from J, the gap between germline ends came to 13 bases. CDR3 length: 14 residues. Written as DNA, the CDR3 is TGTGCCAGCAGCCCCTGGGTAGCCAACAATGAGCAGTTCTTC. Translation gives CASSPWVANNEQFF. Filled out from reference TRBV9 and TRBJ2-1, the complete variable domain reads DSGVTQTPKHLITATGQRVTLRCSPRSGDLSVYWYQQSLDQGLQFLIQYYNGEERAKGNILERFSAQQFPDLHSELNLSSLELGDSALYFCASSPWVANNEQFFGPGTRLTVL.

V is TRBV3-1 (or the pseudogene TRBV3-2) and J is TRBJ1-5, with 9 bases that match TRBD1. The CDR3 has 15 amino acids. The V segment lost 3 bases and the J segment 6 bases; nucleotides outside the gene matches: 6. CDR1 is LGHDT, CDR2 YNNKEL, per germline (reference sequence). CDR3 in amino acids: CASSHGQGITQPQHF. CDR3 DNA sequence: TGTGCCAGCAGCCATGGACAGGGGATTACTCAGCCCCAGCATTTT.

This clone was seen a single time. This rearrangement joins TRBV9 to TRBJ2-3; 9 bases map to TRBD2. There are 15 residues in the CDR3. Germline V gene data show CDR1 as SGDLS and CDR2 as YYNGEE. With 0 bases clipped from V and 5 bases from J, the junction kept 4 bases outside the gene matches. The CDR3 is CASSVVGTSLDTQYF. DNA for the CDR3: TGTGCCAGCAGCGTAGTGGGGACTAGCCTAGATACGCAGTATTTT.

The rearrangement joins TRBV6-4 to TRBJ1-1; D perhaps matches TRBD1 (5 bases). This CDR3 region has 14 residues. CDR1 is MRHNA, CDR2 SNTAGT, per germline. Trimming shortened V by 0 bases and J by 1 base, and 6 bases separated the two germline ends. Here the CDR3 reads CASSDSGGNTEAFF. The CDR3 nucleotides read TGTGCCAGCAGTGACTCCGGGGGGAACACTGAAGCTTTCTTT.

The J gene is TRBJ2-7, the V gene TRBV7-9; TRBD2 is a possible D gene (5 bases). Looked up from germline, CDR1 is SEHNR and CDR2 is FQNEAQ (reference sequence). With 2 bases removed from V and 5 bases from J, the gap between germline ends came to 10 bases. The CDR3 length is 13 residues. Here the CDR3 reads CASSLLGIDEQYV. CDR3 DNA sequence: TGTGCCAGCAGCTTACTCGGGATCGACGAGCAGTACGTC.

A single count supports this clone. V gene TRBV29-1 combines with J gene TRBJ1-1; D ambiguous. Trimming removed 3 bases from V and 1 base from J, with 6 bases in between. Germline values: CDR1 SQVTM, CDR2 ANQGSEA. The CDR3 sequence is 12 residues long. For the CDR3, the DNA is TGCAGCGTTGAGGCGGCGAACACTGAAGCTTTCTTT. Residues: CSVEAANTEAFF.

This chain connects TRBV12-3 or TRBV12-4 to TRBJ1-5; D ambiguous. V was clipped by 6 bases and J by 4 bases, with 10 bases between them. The CDR3 is 13 amino acids. CDR3 region: CASRPHENQPQHF. CDR3 nucleotide sequence: TGTGCCAGCAGGCCACACGAAAATCAGCCCCAGCATTTT.